The 28 T cell receptor beta chains listed next were all sequenced from one sample in a study of blood T cell repertoires in COVID-19. Clones were read by immunoSEQ multiplex PCR, and TCRdb kept only the in-frame ones, dropping some. Altogether more than 80,000 clones are present, around nine tenths being singletons, with the ten largest covering 4.5% to 5.5%. The sample taken for sequencing was peripheral blood. Receptor source: a man aged 35-49 years with acute or convalescent COVID-19.

CDR3 nucleotide sequence: TGTGCCAGCAGTTACTCGATATTGGGGGGCACTGAAGCTTTCTTT. This gives the protein CASSYSILGGTEAFF. V usage is TRBV6-5 and J usage is TRBJ1-1; possible D gene TRBD1, 5 bases. V lost 0 bases, J lost 4 bases, and 12 bases lay in between. CDR3 length: 15 residues. CDR1 and CDR2 from the germline V gene are MNHEY and SVGAGI.

This sequence joins TRBV6-2 or TRBV6-3 and TRBJ1-5; D is ambiguous. The length of the CDR3 is 16 residues. Per the germline V gene, CDR1 is MNHEY and CDR2 is SVGEGT. With 5 bases removed from V and 1 base from J, the gap between germline ends came to 15 bases. DNA for the CDR3: TGTGCCAGCAGTCAACTCCCGCGCATAAGCAATCAGCCCCAGCATTTT. This sequence encodes CASSQLPRISNQPQHF.

The chain employs TRBV19 and TRBJ1-1; D call uncertain. This CDR3 contains 14 residues. The germline CDR1 and CDR2 sequences are LNHDA and SQIVND (reference sequence). Trimming removed 6 bases from V and 0 bases from J, with 11 bases in between. CDR3 amino acids: CASRRASMNTEAFF. In nucleotides, the CDR3 is TGTGCCAGTAGGCGGGCTTCTATGAACACTGAAGCTTTCTTT.

This clone appeared a single time. This chain connects TRBV3-1 (or the pseudogene TRBV3-2) to TRBJ1-4; 9 bases fit TRBD1. In germline, CDR1 is LGHDT, CDR2 YNNKEL (reference sequence). J lost 8 bases, V lost 2 bases, and 6 bases had no gene match. CDR3 length equals 15 residues. The CDR3 DNA reads as TGTGCCAGCAGCCAACCGGGACAGGGTCAAGAAAAACTGTTTTTT. This codes for CASSQPGQGQEKLFF.

This chain links TRBV7-9 with TRBJ1-4, with 8 positions matching TRBD1. CDR3 length: 15 residues. V shed 6 bases, J shed 4 bases, and the junction held 7 bases outside the gene matches. Germline V gene sequence: CDR1 SEHNR, CDR2 FQNEAQ (reference sequence). CDR3 amino acids: CASRPPGQVNEKLFF. The DNA for the CDR3 is TGTGCCAGCAGACCACCGGGACAGGTTAATGAAAAACTGTTTTTT. The full variable domain, in which reference TRBV7-9 and TRBJ1-4 provide the parts outside the CDR3, is DTGVSQNPRHKITKRGQNVTFRCDPISEHNRLYWYRQTLGQGPEFLTYFQNEAQLEKSRLLSDRFSAERPKGSFSTLEIQRTEQGDSAMYLCASRPPGQVNEKLFFGSGTQLSVL.

The chain couples TRBV6-2 or TRBV6-3 to TRBJ1-2; maybe TRBD1 (6 bases). V was trimmed by 6 bases and J by 8 bases, leaving 13 bases between them. Germline V gives CDR1 MNHEY, CDR2 SVGEGT. The CDR3 length is 12 residues. The CDR3 DNA reads as TGTGCCAGCAGCACCAGGACAGACGGCTACACCTTC. Its protein is CASSTRTDGYTF.

The rearrangement links TRBV19 to TRBJ2-3; the D gene is possibly TRBD1 (6 bases). V lost 3 bases to trimming and J lost 8 bases, with 15 bases between them. The CDR3 has 14 amino acids. Germline CDR1 is LNHDA and CDR2 is SQIVND (reference sequence). DNA for the CDR3: TGTGCCAGTAGTATGTCCGGGACATATAGTACGCAGTATTTT. It specifies CASSMSGTYSTQYF. Based on the CDR3 plus reference TRBV19 and TRBJ2-3, the full variable domain is DGGITQSPKYLFRKEGQNVTLSCEQNLNHDAMYWYRQDPGQGLRLIYYSQIVNDFQKGDIAEGYSVSREKKESFPLTVTSAQKNPTAFYLCASSMSGTYSTQYFGPGTRLTVL.

The chain employs TRBV5-6 and TRBJ2-5; a possible D gene is TRBD2 (7 bases). The CDR3 totals 14 residues. The V gene's germline CDR1 is SGHDT and CDR2 YYEEEE. Between the trimmed V and J ends, which lost 4 bases and 5 bases, there was a span of 15 bases. CDR3: CASSDRGAGETQYF. The CDR3 region has the DNA TGTGCCAGCAGCGACCGGGGGGCCGGGGAGACCCAGTACTTC.

The sample holds a few counts of this clone. This chain joins TRBV5-1 and TRBJ1-2, with TRBD1 matching 9 bases. The CDR3 runs to 14 residues. Germline CDR1 is SGHRS and CDR2 is YFSETQ. The trim removed 1 base at V and 7 bases at J, leaving 5 bases unmatched. In DNA, the CDR3 is TGCGCCAGCAGCTTGCAGGGACAGGGTGCTGGCTACACCTTC. This sequence encodes CASSLQGQGAGYTF.

This chain uses TRBV5-1 with TRBJ1-1, with D possibly matching TRBD1 (5 bases). The V gene lost 10 bases and the J gene lost 3 bases, with 25 bases spanning the gap. The length of the CDR3 is 16 residues. Germline V gene lookup returns CDR1 SGHRS and CDR2 YFSETQ. In DNA form, the CDR3 reads TGCGCCCGCCGCGGGCGGGGGGGTTTGTACGACACTGAAGCTTTCTTT. Translated, it gives CARRGRGGLYDTEAFF.

V is TRBV27 and J is TRBJ2-3; TRBD1 aligns across 10 bases. Germline V gene sequence: CDR1 MNHEY, CDR2 SMNVEV (reference sequence). Trimming at V came to 5 bases and at J to 6 bases, leaving 14 bases not matched to a gene. The CDR3 sequence is 17 residues long. The CDR3 DNA follows: TGTGCCAGCAGTAGACAGACAGGGGGCTACTTCGTGGATACGCAGTATTTT. Protein sequence: CASSRQTGGYFVDTQYF.

The chain is built from TRBV3-1 (or the pseudogene TRBV3-2) and TRBJ1-5; tentatively, D is TRBD1 (5 bases). Germline V gene sequence: CDR1 LGHDT, CDR2 YNNKEL (reference sequence). V was cut by 0 bases and J by 4 bases, with 13 bases left in between. The CDR3 sequence is 16 residues long. The CDR3 DNA reads as TGTGCCAGCAGCCAAGATGGGGGGGGGAGTAATCAGCCCCAGCATTTT. Translated: CASSQDGGGSNQPQHF.

The chain is built from TRBV4-2 and TRBJ2-3; 14 bases are a match to TRBD2. The trim removed 0 bases at V and 5 bases at J, leaving 4 bases unmatched. There are 17 residues in the CDR3. From germline, CDR1 is LGHNA and CDR2 YNFKEQ. Here the CDR3 reads CASSQEGTSGGGDTQYF. The CDR3 coding sequence is TGTGCCAGCAGCCAAGAGGGGACTAGCGGGGGAGGAGATACGCAGTATTTT.

This chain joins TRBV9 and TRBJ1-2; D uncertain. CDR1 is SGDLS, CDR2 YYNGEE, per germline. This CDR3 has 14 residues. V was trimmed by 0 bases and J by 7 bases, leaving 13 bases between them. The CDR3: CASSVDPGLRGYTF. The CDR3 DNA sequence: TGTGCCAGCAGCGTAGATCCGGGTTTGCGTGGCTACACCTTC.

J is TRBJ1-3 and V is TRBV19, with 9 bases matching TRBD1. CDR3 length: 15 residues. The V segment lost 5 bases and the J segment 1 base; nucleotides outside the gene matches: 3. Germline V CDR1 and CDR2: LNHDA, SQIVND (reference sequence). CDR3: CASSAGTGSGNTIYF. The CDR3 DNA reads TGTGCCAGTAGTGCCGGGACAGGGTCTGGAAACACCATATATTTT.

The V and J genes are TRBV25-1 and TRBJ1-1; perhaps TRBD1 as D (6 bases). V dropped 7 bases and J dropped 6 bases, with 18 bases sitting between them. CDR1 MGHDK and CDR2 SYGVNS come from the germline V gene. The CDR3 runs to 14 residues. CDR3 region: CASINLGQSSEAFF. Written as DNA, the CDR3 is TGTGCCAGCATAAACCTCGGACAGAGCTCTGAAGCTTTCTTT.

The chain links TRBV11-2 to TRBJ2-7, with a tentative D call TRBD2 (5 bases). The length of the CDR3 is 14 residues. Trimming shortened V by 3 bases and J by 0 bases, and 9 bases separated the two germline ends. The germline V gene has CDR1 SGHAT and CDR2 FQNNGV. CDR3 sequence: CASSFGGNSYEQYF. Written as DNA, the CDR3 is TGTGCCAGCAGCTTTGGAGGCAACTCCTACGAGCAGTACTTC.

This chain connects TRBV5-1 to TRBJ1-1; D ambiguous. The CDR3 is made up of 14 amino acids. From germline, CDR1 is SGHRS and CDR2 YFSETQ. Trimming removed 0 bases from V and 4 bases from J, with 10 bases in between. For the CDR3, the DNA is TGCGCCAGCAGCTTGGTGCCAGGTCCCACTGAAGCTTTCTTT. This translates into CASSLVPGPTEAFF.

This clone was seen only a few times. V and J are TRBV7-9 and TRBJ1-1, with 7 bases fitting TRBD1. Losses at the gene ends were 5 bases for V and 3 bases for J; bases not matched to a gene: 6. Germline assignment: CDR1 SEHNR and CDR2 FQNEAQ (reference sequence). The CDR3 loop spans 14 amino acids. For the CDR3, the DNA is TGTGCCAGCAGCCCTACTGACAGGGACACTGAAGCTTTCTTT. Residues: CASSPTDRDTEAFF. Using reference TRBV7-9 and TRBJ1-1 for the parts outside the CDR3, the full variable domain is DTGVSQNPRHKITKRGQNVTFRCDPISEHNRLYWYRQTLGQGPEFLTYFQNEAQLEKSRLLSDRFSAERPKGSFSTLEIQRTEQGDSAMYLCASSPTDRDTEAFFGQGTRLTVV.

The chain has TRBV29-1 and TRBJ2-2; D remains ambiguous. V was cut by 4 bases and J by 0 bases, with 6 bases left in between. The CDR3 covers 13 residues. The V gene's germline CDR1 is SQVTM and CDR2 ANQGSEA. The CDR3 DNA is TGCAGCGTTGTACAGACGAACACCGGGGAGCTGTTTTTT. This sequence encodes CSVVQTNTGELFF.

The chain combines TRBV6-1 with TRBJ2-3, with D possibly being TRBD1 (6 bases). CDR1 and CDR2 (germline): MNHNS, SASEGT. V was pared by 2 bases and J by 3 bases, with 9 bases between. There are 14 residues in the CDR3. CDR3 in DNA: TGTGCCAGCAGTGAAATTCAGGGGACAGATACGCAGTATTTT. Its protein is CASSEIQGTDTQYF.

The rearrangement links TRBV7-2 to TRBJ1-5; D ambiguous. Trimming removed 5 bases from V and 0 bases from J, with 5 bases in between. The CDR3 runs to 13 residues. Looked up from germline, CDR1 is SGHTA and CDR2 is FQGNSA. The DNA for the CDR3 is TGTGCCAGCAGCCCTAATAGCAATCAGCCCCAGCATTTT. Translating gives CASSPNSNQPQHF.

The chain employs TRBV12-5 and TRBJ1-6, with 7 bases fitting TRBD1. V trimming: 5 bases; J trimming: 3 bases; junction bases outside the gene matches: 4. Germline CDR1 is LGHNT and CDR2 is FRNRAP. The CDR3 loop spans 15 amino acids. In DNA, the CDR3 is TGTGCTAGTGGTAGTGGACAGGACTATAATTCACCCCTCCACTTT. Protein sequence: CASGSGQDYNSPLHF.

This CDR3 reads CASSQVGQGANYGYTF. The DNA of the CDR3 is TGCGCCAGCAGCCAAGTAGGGCAGGGGGCTAACTATGGCTACACCTTC. The V call is TRBV4-3, the J call TRBJ1-2; the match to TRBD1 covers 7 bases. The V gene end was trimmed by 1 base and the J gene end by 0 bases; junction bases not matched to a gene: 5. Germline V lookup: CDR1 LGHNA, CDR2 YSLEER. The length of the CDR3 is 16 residues.

The V call is TRBV19, the J call TRBJ2-2, with 8 positions matching TRBD1. The CDR3 consists of 13 residues. CDR1 LNHDA and CDR2 SQIVND come from the germline V gene (reference sequence). Trimming cost V 8 bases and J 2 bases; bases outside gene matches: 1. The CDR3 DNA sequence: TGTGCCAGTGACAGGGGAAACACCGGGGAGCTGTTTTTT. Translation: CASDRGNTGELFF.

V gene TRBV2 combines with J gene TRBJ2-7; tentative D call: TRBD1 (6 bases). V shed 1 base and J shed 0 bases, with 7 bases lying between them. The CDR3 has 14 amino acids. From germline, CDR1 is SNHLY and CDR2 FYNNEI. CDR3 coding DNA: TGTGCCAGCAGTGAAGGGGGGCTCTCCTACGAGCAGTACTTC. Its translation is CASSEGGLSYEQYF.

The gene calls are TRBV6-5 and TRBJ2-3, with TRBD1 matching 8 bases. This CDR3 spans 15 amino acids. Germline lookup yields CDR1 MNHEY and CDR2 SVGAGI. The J segment lost 0 bases and the V segment lost 5 bases, leaving 4 bases of the junction unmatched. CDR3 DNA sequence: TGTGCCAGCAGTCCCCGGGACAGGAGCACAGATACGCAGTATTTT. Translating gives CASSPRDRSTDTQYF.

The chain links TRBV6-2 or TRBV6-3 to TRBJ2-5; a weak D match, TRBD2 (6 bases). Trimming stripped 5 bases from V and 10 bases from J, with 20 bases between. Germline V gives CDR1 MNHEY, CDR2 SVGEGT. CDR3 size: 14 residues. This CDR3 reads CASSLGGAPRDQYF. CDR3 nucleotides: TGTGCCAGCAGTCTTGGAGGGGCCCCACGGGACCAGTACTTC.